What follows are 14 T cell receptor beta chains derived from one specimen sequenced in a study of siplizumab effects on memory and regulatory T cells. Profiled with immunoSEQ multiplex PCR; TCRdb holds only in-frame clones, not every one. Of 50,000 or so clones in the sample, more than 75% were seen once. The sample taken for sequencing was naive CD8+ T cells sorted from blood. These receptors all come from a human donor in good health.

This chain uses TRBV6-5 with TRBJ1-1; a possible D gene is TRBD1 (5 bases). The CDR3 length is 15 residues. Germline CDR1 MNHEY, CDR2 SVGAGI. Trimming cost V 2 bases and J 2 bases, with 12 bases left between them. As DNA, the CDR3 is TGTGCCAGCAGTTACCATGCGACAGAAAACACTGAAGCTTTCTTT. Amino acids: CASSYHATENTEAFF.

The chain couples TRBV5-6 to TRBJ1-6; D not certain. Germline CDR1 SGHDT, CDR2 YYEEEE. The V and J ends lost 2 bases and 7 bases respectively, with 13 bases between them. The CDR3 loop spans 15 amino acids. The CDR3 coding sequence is TGTGCCAGCAGCTTAGTACAGCCAGCGAATTCACCCCTCCACTTT. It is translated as CASSLVQPANSPLHF.

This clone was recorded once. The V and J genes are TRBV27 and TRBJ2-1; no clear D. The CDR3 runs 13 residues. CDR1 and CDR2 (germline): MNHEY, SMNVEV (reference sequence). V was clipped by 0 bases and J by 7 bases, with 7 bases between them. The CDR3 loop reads CASSLSWLNEQFF. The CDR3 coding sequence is TGTGCCAGCAGTTTATCTTGGTTGAATGAGCAGTTCTTC.

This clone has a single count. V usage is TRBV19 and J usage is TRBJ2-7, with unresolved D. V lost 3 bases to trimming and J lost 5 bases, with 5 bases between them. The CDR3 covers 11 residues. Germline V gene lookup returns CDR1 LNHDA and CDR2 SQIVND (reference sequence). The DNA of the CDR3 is TGTGCCAGTAGTATGCGAAACGAGCAGTACTTC. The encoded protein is CASSMRNEQYF.

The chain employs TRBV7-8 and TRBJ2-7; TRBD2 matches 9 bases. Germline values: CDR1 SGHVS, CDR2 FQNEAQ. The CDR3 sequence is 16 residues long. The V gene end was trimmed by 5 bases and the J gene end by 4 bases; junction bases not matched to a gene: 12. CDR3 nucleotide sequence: TGTGCCAGCAGCCGAATTCCTGGGACTAGCACTTACGAGCAGTACTTC. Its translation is CASSRIPGTSTYEQYF. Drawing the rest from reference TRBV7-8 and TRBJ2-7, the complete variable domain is GAGVSQSPRYKVAKRGQDVALRCDPISGHVSLFWYQQALGQGPEFLTYFQNEAQLDKSGLPSDRFFAERPEGSVSTLKIQRTQQEDSAVYLCASSRIPGTSTYEQYFGPGTRLTVT.

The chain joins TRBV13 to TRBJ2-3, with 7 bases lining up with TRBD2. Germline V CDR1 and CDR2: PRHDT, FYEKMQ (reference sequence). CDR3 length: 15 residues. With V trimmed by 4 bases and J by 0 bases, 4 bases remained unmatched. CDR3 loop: CASSSSSGSTDTQYF. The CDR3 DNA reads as TGTGCCAGCAGCTCAAGTAGCGGGAGCACAGATACGCAGTATTTT.

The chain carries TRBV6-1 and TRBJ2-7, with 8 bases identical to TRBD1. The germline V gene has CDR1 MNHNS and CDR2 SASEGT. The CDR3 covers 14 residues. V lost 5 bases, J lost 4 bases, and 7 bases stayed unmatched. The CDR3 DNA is TGTGCCAGCAGTCAATGGACAGGGAAGTACGAGCAGTACTTC. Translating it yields CASSQWTGKYEQYF.

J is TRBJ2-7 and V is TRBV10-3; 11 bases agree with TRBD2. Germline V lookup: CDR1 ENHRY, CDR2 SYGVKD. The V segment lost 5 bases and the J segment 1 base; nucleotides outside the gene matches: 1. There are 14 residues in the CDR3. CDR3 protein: CAISLAGGSYEQYF. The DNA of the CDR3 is TGTGCCATCAGTTTAGCGGGAGGGTCCTACGAGCAGTACTTC.

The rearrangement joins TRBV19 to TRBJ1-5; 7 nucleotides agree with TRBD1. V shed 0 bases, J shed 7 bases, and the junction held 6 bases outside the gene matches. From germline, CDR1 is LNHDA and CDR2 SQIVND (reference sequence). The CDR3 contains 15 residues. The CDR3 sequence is CASSIEAGGIQPQHF. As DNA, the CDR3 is TGTGCCAGTAGTATAGAGGCAGGGGGGATACAGCCCCAGCATTTT. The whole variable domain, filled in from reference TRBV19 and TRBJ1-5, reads DGGITQSPKYLFRKEGQNVTLSCEQNLNHDAMYWYRQDPGQGLRLIYYSQIVNDFQKGDIAEGYSVSREKKESFPLTVTSAQKNPTAFYLCASSIEAGGIQPQHFGDGTRLSIL.

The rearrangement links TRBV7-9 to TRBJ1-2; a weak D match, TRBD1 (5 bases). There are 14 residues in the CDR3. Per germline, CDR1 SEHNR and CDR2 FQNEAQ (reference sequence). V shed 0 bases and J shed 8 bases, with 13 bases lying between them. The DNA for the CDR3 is TGTGCCAGCAGCTTAGCCTTGATCCCAGGGGGCTACACCTTC. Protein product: CASSLALIPGGYTF.

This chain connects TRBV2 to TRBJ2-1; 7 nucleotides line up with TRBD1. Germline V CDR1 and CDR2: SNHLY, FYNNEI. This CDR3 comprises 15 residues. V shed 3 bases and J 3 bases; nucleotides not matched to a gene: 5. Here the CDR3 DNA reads TGTGCCAGCAGTGAGGGACAGACCGTCTACAATGAGCAGTTCTTC. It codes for CASSEGQTVYNEQFF.

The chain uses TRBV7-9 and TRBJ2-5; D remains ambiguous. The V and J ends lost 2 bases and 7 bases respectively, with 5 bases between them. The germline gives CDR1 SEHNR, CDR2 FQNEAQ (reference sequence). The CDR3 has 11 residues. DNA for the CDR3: TGTGCCAGCAGCTTATTTGGGACCCAGTACTTC. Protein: CASSLFGTQYF.

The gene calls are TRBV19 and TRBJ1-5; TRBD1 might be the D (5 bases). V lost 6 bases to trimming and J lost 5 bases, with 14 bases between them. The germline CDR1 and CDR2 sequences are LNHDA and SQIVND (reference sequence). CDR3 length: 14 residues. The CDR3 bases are TGTGCCAGTAGCCCGGGACCAGGCGATCAGCCCCAGCATTTT. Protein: CASSPGPGDQPQHF.

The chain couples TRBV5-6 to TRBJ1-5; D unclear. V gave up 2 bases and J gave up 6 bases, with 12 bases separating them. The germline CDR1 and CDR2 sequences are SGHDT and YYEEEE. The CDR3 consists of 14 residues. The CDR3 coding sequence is TGTGCCAGCAGCTTCTACCTTAGCGGTCAGCCCCAGCATTTT. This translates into CASSFYLSGQPQHF. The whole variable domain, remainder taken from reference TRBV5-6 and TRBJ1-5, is DAGVTQSPTHLIKTRGQQVTLRCSPKSGHDTVSWYQQALGQGPQFIFQYYEEEERQRGNFPDRFSGHQFPNYSSELNVNALLLGDSALYLCASSFYLSGQPQHFGDGTRLSIL.